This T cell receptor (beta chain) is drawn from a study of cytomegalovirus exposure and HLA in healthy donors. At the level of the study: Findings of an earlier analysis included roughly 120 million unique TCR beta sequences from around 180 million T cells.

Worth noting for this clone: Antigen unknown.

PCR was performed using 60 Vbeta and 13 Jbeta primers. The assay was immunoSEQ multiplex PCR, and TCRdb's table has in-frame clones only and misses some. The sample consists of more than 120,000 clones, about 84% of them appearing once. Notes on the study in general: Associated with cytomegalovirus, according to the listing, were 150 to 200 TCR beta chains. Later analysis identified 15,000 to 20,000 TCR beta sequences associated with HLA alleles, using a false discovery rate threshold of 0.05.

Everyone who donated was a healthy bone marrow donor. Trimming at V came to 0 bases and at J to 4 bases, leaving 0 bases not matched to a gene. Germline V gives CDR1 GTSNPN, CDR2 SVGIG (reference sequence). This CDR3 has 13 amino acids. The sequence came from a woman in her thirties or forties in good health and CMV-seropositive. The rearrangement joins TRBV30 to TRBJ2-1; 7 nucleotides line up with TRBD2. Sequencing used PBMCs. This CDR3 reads CAWSVGGYNEQFF. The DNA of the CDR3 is TGTGCCTGGAGTGTGGGGGGGTACAATGAGCAGTTCTTC. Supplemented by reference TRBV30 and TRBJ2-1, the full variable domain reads SQTIHQWPATLVQPVGSPLSLECTVEGTSNPNLYWYRQAAGRGLQLLFYSVGIGQISSEVPQNLSASRPQDRQFILSSKKLLLSDSGFYLCAWSVGGYNEQFFGPGTRLTVL.